This T cell receptor beta chain was sequenced for a study of response to subunit inactivated influenza vaccine. This clonotype was recorded a few times. One entry per CDR3 protein, called by TCRdb with MiXCR from the RT-PCR reads. The data contain approximately 500,000 distinct CDR3 sequences, under 25% of them singletons. Germline V lookup: CDR1 DFQATT, CDR2 SNEGSKA (reference sequence). The CDR3 is 11 residues long. V shed 6 bases and J shed 2 bases, with 8 bases lying between them. This sample also belongs to another study, concerning T cells expressing NK-cell markers. That paper states: cDNA encoding TCR beta was synthesized via 5'RACE template switching incorporating UMIs. Dominant NKG2C+ clonotypes in 6 or 7 donors made up roughly 1.0-7.0% of CD8+ T cells.

The sequence derives from a man aged 50 to 60 who received an inactivated influenza vaccine. Sample: CD4+ T cells sorted from PBMCs, taken roughly 12 days after vaccination. The rearrangement links TRBV20-1 to TRBJ2-7; D remains ambiguous. CDR3 in DNA: TGCAGTGCCGCCTCGGCCTACGAGCAGTACTTC. Its translation: CSAASAYEQYF.